The sequence of this TCR beta chain was determined in a study of control samples from healthy donors and cancer patients. Generated by immunoSEQ multiplex PCR, the TCRdb table keeps only in-frame clones and is missing some. The table has 200,000 or so clones, about 93% seen once; the top ten hold over 1.2%. Germline-derived CDR1 and CDR2 are SQVTM and ANQGSEA. Between the trimmed V and J ends, which lost 4 bases and 6 bases, there was a span of 17 bases. The CDR3 length is 14 residues. This sequence originates from a man between 45 and 60 years old in good health. This chain joins TRBV29-1 and TRBJ2-3; D might be TRBD2 (6 bases). Specimen: blood. This CDR3 reads CSVVARTKGDTQYF. The CDR3 DNA sequence: TGCAGCGTTGTCGCGAGGACTAAAGGGGATACGCAGTATTTT.